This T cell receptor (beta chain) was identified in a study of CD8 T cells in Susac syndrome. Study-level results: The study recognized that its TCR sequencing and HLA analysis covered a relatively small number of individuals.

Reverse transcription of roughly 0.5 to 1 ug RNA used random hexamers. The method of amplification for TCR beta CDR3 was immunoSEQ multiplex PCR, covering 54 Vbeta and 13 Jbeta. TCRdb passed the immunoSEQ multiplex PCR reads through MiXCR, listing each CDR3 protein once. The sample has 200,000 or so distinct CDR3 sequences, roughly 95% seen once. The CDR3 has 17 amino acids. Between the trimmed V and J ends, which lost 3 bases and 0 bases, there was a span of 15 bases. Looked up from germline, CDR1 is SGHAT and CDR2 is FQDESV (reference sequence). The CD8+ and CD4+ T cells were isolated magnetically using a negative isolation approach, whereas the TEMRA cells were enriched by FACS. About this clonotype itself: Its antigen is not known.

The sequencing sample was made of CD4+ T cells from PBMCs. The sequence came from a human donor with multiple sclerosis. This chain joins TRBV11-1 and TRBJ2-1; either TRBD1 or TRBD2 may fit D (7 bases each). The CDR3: CASSLTRGGSSYNEQFF. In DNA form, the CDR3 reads TGTGCCAGCAGCTTGACCAGGGGGGGGAGCTCCTACAATGAGCAGTTCTTC.